This T cell receptor (beta chain) was sequenced for a study of vaccination effects on CD4 cells after COVID-19. As for the study in general: Samples that were drawn after vaccination came a median of 72 days after the second dose. Points from the study as a whole: Vaccine-induced clones in healthy vaccinees cross-reacted with common cold coronaviruses in only 1 of 255 cases.

This CDR3 is 15 amino acids long. Losses at the gene ends were 2 bases for V and 3 bases for J; bases not matched to a gene: 1. CDR1 MRHNA and CDR2 SNTAGT come from the germline V gene. Data came from immunoSEQ multiplex PCR; TCRdb stores just in-frame clones and leaves some out. This sample carries around 81,000 clones, roughly 80% of them seen once, and the ten largest clones take roughly 1.1%. Viral peptide pool expansion of antigen-specific CD4+ T cells preceded sequencing in the ViraFEST assay. Subsequent to 10 days of culture, CD4+ T cells were isolated. BNT162b2 vaccine or mRNA-1273 vaccine was given to participants in two doses. None of these healthy vaccinees had been infected with SARS-CoV-2 before vaccination. Half of the medium was exchanged for IL-2 medium on both days 3 and 7. This clone was recorded a few times. Its antigen is still unknown.

The sample consisted of CD4+ T cells from PBMCs cultured with HCoV-OC43 spike peptides, taken after COVID-19 vaccination. Noted subset: HCoV-OC43 spike overlapping peptide pool stimulation. The clonotype originates from a human donor who received a COVID-19 vaccine. The genes are TRBV6-4 and TRBJ2-1; TRBD2 matches at 10 bases. CDR3 sequence reads: CASSDQRGGYNEQFF. As DNA, the CDR3 is TGTGCCAGCAGTGACCAGCGGGGGGGCTACAATGAGCAGTTCTTC.